This T cell receptor (beta chain) was sequenced in a study of blood T cell repertoires in COVID-19 (dated by TCRdb to about 2020). At the level of the whole study: Samples from collaborators originated in the United States, Italy and Spain and spanned both the acute and convalescent phases of COVID-19. The material from the prospective study consisted of cDNA or gDNA derived from T cells, B-cell-depleted T cells, or PBMCs. Subjects who had been exposed to COVID-19, were actively infected with it, or had recovered from it provided the deeply sampled blood TCRbeta repertoires that made up the dataset. The repertoires were released in a freely available public database meant as a resource for research on the immune response to SARS-CoV-2. Samples were obtained from the ongoing ImmuneRACE study (first 160 participants) and from 1,254 subjects provided by 6 global collaborators. Where available, HLA class I and class II types were taken from metadata supplied by the sample provider and were not determined by assay-based typing. The sample metadata nearly always contained a de-identified subject ID, COVID-19 status, age in years and sex.

Details on this clone: Its antigen has not been determined. Per-base qualities were not stored, and no clone one base away is much larger.

The immunoSEQ Assay, a bias-controlled multiplex PCR, was used to amplify TCRbeta CDR3 regions from genomic DNA. Concerning the study's data processing: Nucleated cell counts per sample were estimated from amplification of reference gene primers within the assay. To quantify the absolute abundance of each unique TCRbeta CDR3 rearrangement, sequence reads were collapsed and filtered. For each sample, productive Simpson clonality was calculated as the square root of Simpson's diversity index across productive rearrangements. TCRdb mirrors the immuneACCESS table, restricted to in-frame sequences. Some clones are absent from its copies; in checked studies, under half trace to an unresolved V gene, and the reason for the others is unknown. From that table come the V and J calls and clone size; the DNA was used to work out D and trimming. The sample yields over 400,000 clones; roughly 89% were counted once. The ten largest clones add up to almost 1.5% of the sample.

What the research found in general, with its limitations: Clinical and demographic metadata were provided uncurated, with the amount varying by source and participant.

Whole blood was collected in K2EDTA tubes by collaborating institutions according to the institutions' own protocols. For TCRbeta analysis, collaborator samples were shipped as frozen whole blood, as isolated PBMCs, or as DNA extracted from either sample type. The CDR3 runs 17 amino acids, cysteine and phenylalanine included. Only CDR3 DNA is held: 51 bases, read in frame from base 1. The germline V gene provides CDR1 SGHRS and CDR2 YFSETQ. A distance of 14 bases separates the germline ends of V and J, which lose 0 bases and 1 base respectively. The clonotype was recovered from a woman in her thirties with active or convalescent COVID-19. Sequenced material: peripheral blood. The receptor chain draws on TRBV5-1 and TRBJ1-3, with TRBD1 tentatively as D gene (5 bases match). The DNA is TGCGCCAGCAGCTTGGTGATCCAGGGCAAATCTGGAAACACCATATATTTT. It translates as CASSLVIQGKSGNTIYF.